The clone carrying this TCR beta chain was observed at least ten times. Its specificity is not known. TCRdb used MiXCR to reprocess the reads, holding one entry per CDR3 protein. The table includes 300,000 or so distinct CDR3 sequences, about 26% detected once. This CDR3 spans 16 amino acids. Germline CDR1 SGHTA, CDR2 FQGNSA. V was pared by 5 bases and J by 1 base, with 6 bases of the junction left unmatched. These data belong to a study of T cell repertoires in cytomegalovirus infection. Whole-study findings and limits: HLA-C-restricted CMV clonotypes gave the most frequent clonotype in two of eight donors. People with CMV and the relevant HLA were identified by cumulative public TCR beta family frequency.

The origin of this receptor is a human donor in good health (CMV status not recorded). Some clones in this sample may be carry-over from other donors' samples. Source material: PBMCs. This chain links TRBV7-2 with TRBJ1-5; TRBD1 aligns across 9 bases. CDR3 amino acids: CASSLEDRGSNQPQHF. Here the CDR3 DNA reads TGTGCCAGCAGCCTGGAAGACAGGGGGAGCAATCAGCCCCAGCATTTT.